This T cell receptor beta chain was observed in a study of T cells in Graves' hyperthyroidism and ophthalmopathy. TCR beta CDR3 sequences were amplified from RNA transcripts. The HTBI primer set served for first-round RT-PCR of the TCR CDR3. In TCRdb, the multiplex PCR reads were re-called with MiXCR into one record per CDR3 protein. The table shows 450,000 to 700,000 distinct CDR3 sequences, with roughly 50% occurring only once. This CDR3 contains 15 residues. Germline V gene sequence: CDR1 LGHNA, CDR2 YNFKEQ. V dropped 0 bases and J dropped 7 bases, with 15 bases sitting between them. This clonotype was obtained from a woman aged 18-29 years with Graves' hyperthyroidism. The sample was peripheral blood or thyroid tissue (not recorded which). The chain has TRBV4-2 and TRBJ1-2; D perhaps matches TRBD1 (5 bases). CDR3 loop: CASSQDGAGSSGYTF. CDR3 nucleotides: TGTGCCAGCAGCCAAGATGGGGCCGGGTCGAGTGGCTACACCTTC.